The 7 T cell receptor beta chains presented below share a single source sample, sequenced in a study of T cell responses to AZD1222 COVID-19 vaccine. Profiled with immunoSEQ multiplex PCR; TCRdb holds only in-frame clones, not every one. The sample includes approximately 200,000 clones, roughly 94% of them seen just once. This specimen was peripheral blood, taken 28 days after the second dose of the MenACWY control vaccine. The receptors originated from an adult who received the MenACWY meningococcal vaccine as a control.

The chain uses TRBV24-1 and TRBJ2-2; 8 bases match TRBD1. The trim removed 0 bases at V and 1 base at J, leaving 3 bases unmatched. CDR3 size: 17 residues. Germline V CDR1 and CDR2: KGHDR, SFDVKD. CDR3 DNA sequence: TGTGCCACCAGTGATTTGCAGGGGACAGGGAACACCGGGGAGCTGTTTTTT. Translated: CATSDLQGTGNTGELFF.

The chain is built from TRBV9 and TRBJ2-7, with D perhaps TRBD2 (5 bases). V lost 0 bases, J lost 2 bases, and 9 bases lay in between. Per germline, CDR1 SGDLS and CDR2 YYNGEE. The CDR3 is 14 amino acids. CDR3 DNA sequence: TGTGCCAGCAGCGTAGCGGTCGGGGCCTACGAGCAGTACTTC. As protein: CASSVAVGAYEQYF.

CDR3 DNA: TGCGCCAGCAGCCCCGGGGGCGCGGAGACCCAGTACTTC. This codes for CASSPGGAETQYF. The chain has TRBV5-1 and TRBJ2-5; D is possibly TRBD1 or TRBD2 (6 bases each). The V end was cut by 4 bases, the J end by 5 bases, with 12 bases between. Per germline, CDR1 SGHRS and CDR2 YFSETQ. CDR3 length: 13 residues.

The chain employs TRBV9 and TRBJ1-1, with D possibly TRBD1 on 5 matching bases. In germline, CDR1 is SGDLS, CDR2 YYNGEE. The CDR3 spans 14 residues. The ends were cut back, 2 bases at V and 1 base at J, with 9 bases in the middle. CDR3 in DNA: TGTGCCAGCAGCGTTCAAGGGGAGAACACTGAAGCTTTCTTT. Its translation: CASSVQGENTEAFF.

The chain uses TRBV27 and TRBJ2-1, with 10 bases that match TRBD2. This CDR3 has 15 residues. Trimming cost V 4 bases and J 8 bases; bases outside gene matches: 8. CDR1 is MNHEY and CDR2 is SMNVEV in the germline V gene (reference sequence). The CDR3 is CASSWAAGGQDEQFF. In DNA, the CDR3 is TGTGCCAGCAGTTGGGCAGCGGGGGGGCAGGATGAGCAGTTCTTC.

V usage is TRBV3-1 (or the pseudogene TRBV3-2) and J usage is TRBJ2-3; TRBD2 matches at 11 bases. CDR1 and CDR2 (germline): LGHDT, YNNKEL (reference sequence). V lost 4 bases and J lost 0; bases outside the gene matches: 3. The length of the CDR3 is 16 residues. CDR3 in amino acids: CASSPRLAGSTDTQYF. CDR3 coding DNA: TGTGCCAGCAGCCCTCGACTAGCGGGAAGCACAGATACGCAGTATTTT.

The chain couples TRBV7-8 to TRBJ1-5, with no clear D. The CDR3 totals 16 residues. Germline lookup yields CDR1 SGHVS and CDR2 FQNEAQ. V gave up 1 base and J gave up 0 bases, with 10 bases separating them. In nucleotides, the CDR3 is TGTGCCAGCAGCTTAGGTGGCCAGAATAGCAATCAGCCCCAGCATTTT. Its protein product is CASSLGGQNSNQPQHF.